A selection of T cell receptor beta chains follows, all from one sample in a study of identical twins. TCRdb re-called the 5' RACE reads through MiXCR, storing one row per CDR3 protein. The sample has around 1.7 million distinct CDR3 sequences; around 29% are singletons. Sequenced sample: cord blood. The receptors shown here come from a newborn girl in good health. Each CDR3 is given with its conserved first and last residue. The D gene is left open where the match is weak. For some rows the clone size is stated as once, few or many, or as a class when expanded; others skip it.

v_call	clone_size	j_call	d_call	cdr3_nt	cdr3_aa
TRBV3-1	few	TRBJ2-1	.	TGTGCCAGCAGCCAAGTAAGTCTCCGGGACGGCACATCCAATGAGCAGTTCTTC	CASSQVSLRDGTSNEQFF
TRBV5-1	.	TRBJ2-5	.	TGCGCCAGCAGCTTGGCCCAGCTTCGAGAGACCCAGTACTTC	CASSLAQLRETQYF
TRBV5-1	.	TRBJ2-1	TRBD1	TGCGCCAGCAGCCCGACAGGGGTATCCTACAATGAGCAGTTCTTC	CASSPTGVSYNEQFF
TRBV20-1	many	TRBJ2-7	TRBD2	TGCAGTGCTAGGTCCGGGACTAGGTCCTACGAGCAGTACTTC	CSARSGTRSYEQYF
TRBV28	.	TRBJ2-1	TRBD2	TGTGCCAGCACCCCGGCGGGGGGGCAGAATGAGCAGTTCTTC	CASTPAGGQNEQFF
TRBV27	.	TRBJ2-5	.	TGTGCCAGCAGTTTAACAGGGACACGGGAGACCCAGTACTTC	CASSLTGTRETQYF
TRBV5-1	.	TRBJ1-2	.	TGCGCCAGCAGCTCACAGGGAGTCGGCTACACCTTC	CASSSQGVGYTF
TRBV5-1	few	TRBJ2-5	TRBD2	TGCGCCAGCCGAAAGACTAGCATTGAGGAGACCCAGTACTTC	CASRKTSIEETQYF
TRBV28	.	TRBJ1-5	TRBD1	TGTGCCAGCAGGTCGGACAGGGGAGGCAATCAGCCCCAGCATTTT	CASRSDRGGNQPQHF
TRBV20-1	few	TRBJ2-1	TRBD2	TGCAGTGCTAGAAGTATCGGGAGGGAAAATGAGCAGTTCTTC	CSARSIGRENEQFF
TRBV5-5	few	TRBJ2-3	.	TGTGCCAGCAGCTTGAAGCAGGCTTACGCAGATACGCAGTATTTT	CASSLKQAYADTQYF
TRBV6-4	.	TRBJ2-1	TRBD2	TGTGCCAGCAGTGACTTCTCTAGCGGAGAGCAGTTCTTC	CASSDFSSGEQFF
TRBV12-3/TRBV12-4	.	TRBJ1-2	.	TGTGCCAGCGGTTCATGGACGGCGGGCTACACCTTC	CASGSWTAGYTF
TRBV6-1	.	TRBJ2-7	TRBD2	TGTGCCAGCAGTGAAGGCACTAGCGGGAGTTCAGATTACGGGTACGAGCAGTACTTC	CASSEGTSGSSDYGYEQYF
TRBV2	once	TRBJ2-7	.	TGTGCCAGCAGTGAACAGGGGAGGTACAATGAGCAGTACTTC	CASSEQGRYNEQYF
TRBV20-1	.	TRBJ2-3	TRBD1	TGCAGTGCTAGCACTCCGGGACAGGGATCAGATACGCAGTATTTT	CSASTPGQGSDTQYF
TRBV20-1	.	TRBJ1-5	TRBD1	TGCAGTGCTCTACTTAGACAGGGACTAAATCAGCCCCAGCATTTT	CSALLRQGLNQPQHF
TRBV29-1	.	TRBJ2-7	.	TGCAGCGTTGATCTGGGGGACCTAGCAGACGAGCAGTACTTC	CSVDLGDLADEQYF
TRBV5-1	.	TRBJ1-4	TRBD1	TGCGCCAGCAGGACAGGGGGCGTGGGAACTAATGAAAAACTGTTTTTT	CASRTGGVGTNEKLFF
TRBV6-6	.	TRBJ1-4	TRBD1	TGTGCCAGCAGTGACGCCCGGGACAGTGAAAAACTGTTTTTT	CASSDARDSEKLFF
TRBV28	.	TRBJ2-5	.	TGTGCCAGCAAACAGGGGACTCGGGAGACCCAGTACTTC	CASKQGTRETQYF
TRBV2	.	TRBJ1-4	.	TGTGCCAGCAGGTCGACAGCGCTTAATGAAAAACTGTTTTTT	CASRSTALNEKLFF
TRBV4-2	.	TRBJ2-5	TRBD2	TGTGCCAGCAGCCCCGGAGGACTAGCGGGAGAGGGGTACCAAGAGACCCAGTACTTC	CASSPGGLAGEGYQETQYF
TRBV7-2	many	TRBJ2-7	.	TGTGCCAGCAGCTTAGGACACTCCTTGTCCTACGAGCAGTACTTC	CASSLGHSLSYEQYF
TRBV20-1	.	TRBJ1-1	.	TGCAGTGCTAGAGGGGACACCAACACTGAAGCTTTCTTT	CSARGDTNTEAFF
TRBV7-9	few	TRBJ2-1	.	TGTGCCAGCAGTATTGGGGTCCACGAGGGTTACAATGAGCAGTTCTTC	CASSIGVHEGYNEQFF
TRBV6-1	.	TRBJ2-5	.	TGTGCCAGCAGTGAAATTAAGGGGGGGGGCCCCCGAGAGACCCAGTACTTC	CASSEIKGGGPRETQYF
TRBV29-1	few	TRBJ2-7	.	TGCAGCGTTGAAGACAGGGGGGATTTCTCCTACGAGCAGTACTTC	CSVEDRGDFSYEQYF
TRBV6-1	.	TRBJ2-5	TRBD1	TGTGCCAGCAGTGAAGTGACAGGGGAAGAGACCCAGTACTTC	CASSEVTGEETQYF
TRBV28	few	TRBJ2-7	.	TGTGCCAGCAGTTTACCGGCGGCCGAGCAGTACTTC	CASSLPAAEQYF
TRBV7-2	many	TRBJ2-3	.	TGTGCCAGCAGCTTAAGAGGGTTCGGGGGAGATACGCAGTATTTT	CASSLRGFGGDTQYF
TRBV29-1	many	TRBJ2-3	.	TGCAGCGTTGAACGGGACAGCACAGATACGCAGTATTTT	CSVERDSTDTQYF
TRBV28	many	TRBJ2-1	.	TGTGCCAGCAGTTTGCCCCGTACTGCCAGCTCCTACAATGAGCAGTTCTTC	CASSLPRTASSYNEQFF
TRBV28	.	TRBJ2-7	.	TGTGCCAGCAGCCCCTTTCCATCAGGGCCCGAGCAGTACTTC	CASSPFPSGPEQYF
TRBV6-1	.	TRBJ2-3	.	TGTGCCAGCAGTGAGCTAAGGGCAGCCACAGATACGCAGTATTTT	CASSELRAATDTQYF
TRBV25-1	few	TRBJ1-1	.	TGTGCCAGCAGTGAATATGGGACGGGGGGCACTGAAGCTTTCTTT	CASSEYGTGGTEAFF
TRBV12-3/TRBV12-4	.	TRBJ2-5	TRBD2	TGTGCCAGCCGAAGGACTAGCGGAGTTTTAGGGGGACAAGAGACCCAGTACTTC	CASRRTSGVLGGQETQYF
TRBV28	.	TRBJ2-3	.	TGTGCCAGCAGCACACCCCCTGGGGGCACAGATACGCAGTATTTT	CASSTPPGGTDTQYF
TRBV29-1	many	TRBJ1-2	.	TGCAGCACGACTAGAGGGGGTGGCTACACCTTC	CSTTRGGGYTF
TRBV27	.	TRBJ2-1	.	TGTGCCAGCCTTAGCCATGGGTGGGCCTCAAATGAGCAGTTCTTC	CASLSHGWASNEQFF
TRBV7-9	.	TRBJ2-1	TRBD2	TGTGCCAGCAGCCTCCTCCCAGCGGGACTAGCCTTCAATGAGCAGTTCTTC	CASSLLPAGLAFNEQFF
TRBV7-2	many	TRBJ1-1	.	TGTGCCAGCAGTTTAGGGGCCGGGGTTAACACTGAAGCTTTCTTT	CASSLGAGVNTEAFF
TRBV3-1	.	TRBJ2-7	.	TGTGCCAGCAGCCAAGGGCAACTTATGAGCTCCTACGAGCAGTACTTC	CASSQGQLMSSYEQYF
TRBV4-1	many	TRBJ2-1	TRBD2	TGCGCCAGCAGCCAAGGCCGCGGGAGCTACAATGAGCAGTTCTTC	CASSQGRGSYNEQFF
TRBV5-1	.	TRBJ2-1	.	TGCGCCAGCCGAGAGTCCTACAATGAGCAGTTCTTC	CASRESYNEQFF
TRBV5-1	few	TRBJ2-3	.	TGCGCCAGCAGCTTCCCAGGGATAAGGTACACAGATACGCAGTATTTT	CASSFPGIRYTDTQYF
TRBV4-2	few	TRBJ2-5	TRBD2	TGTGCCAGCAGCCAAGAGGAGCGGGTGCGGGAGCAGTACTTC	CASSQEERVREQYF
TRBV10-3	few	TRBJ2-3	.	TGTGCCACCAAAAGTTCCACAGATACGCAGTATTTT	CATKSSTDTQYF
TRBV7-8	few	TRBJ2-3	TRBD1	TGTGCCAGCAGACGTAGGACCGGGACAGGGAAGACAGATACGCAGTATTTT	CASRRRTGTGKTDTQYF
TRBV20-1	many	TRBJ2-7	.	TGCAGTGCTAGAGTGGGGGGAAGGTCCTACGAGCAGTACTTC	CSARVGGRSYEQYF
TRBV20-1	few	TRBJ2-5	.	TGCAGTGCTGGGTCAGAAGAGACCCAGTACTTC	CSAGSEETQYF
TRBV14	.	TRBJ2-3	.	TGTGCCAGCAGCCAGGACAAGCGTCGGAGCACAGATACGCAGTATTTT	CASSQDKRRSTDTQYF
TRBV25-1	.	TRBJ1-1	.	TGTGCCAGCAGTGAAAGCGGGACACGGGCGGGCGAAGCTTTCTTT	CASSESGTRAGEAFF
TRBV10-3	few	TRBJ1-6	.	TGTGCCATCAGTGAGTCACTTACTCGGGACAATTCACCCCTCCACTTT	CAISESLTRDNSPLHF
TRBV4-2	.	TRBJ2-1	TRBD1	TGTGCCAGCAGCCAAGATTTGGACAGGGCGGGGCAGTTCTTC	CASSQDLDRAGQFF
TRBV12-5	.	TRBJ1-1	.	TGTGCTAGTGGTTCCGACAGCCCCAACACTGAAGCTTTCTTT	CASGSDSPNTEAFF
TRBV6-5	.	TRBJ2-5	.	TGTGCCAGCAGTTACTCGAGCTGGAAAGAGACCCAGTACTTC	CASSYSSWKETQYF
TRBV5-6	few	TRBJ2-1	TRBD2	TGTGCCAGCAGCTTATGGCGGGAGATACGCAATGAGCAGTTCTTC	CASSLWREIRNEQFF